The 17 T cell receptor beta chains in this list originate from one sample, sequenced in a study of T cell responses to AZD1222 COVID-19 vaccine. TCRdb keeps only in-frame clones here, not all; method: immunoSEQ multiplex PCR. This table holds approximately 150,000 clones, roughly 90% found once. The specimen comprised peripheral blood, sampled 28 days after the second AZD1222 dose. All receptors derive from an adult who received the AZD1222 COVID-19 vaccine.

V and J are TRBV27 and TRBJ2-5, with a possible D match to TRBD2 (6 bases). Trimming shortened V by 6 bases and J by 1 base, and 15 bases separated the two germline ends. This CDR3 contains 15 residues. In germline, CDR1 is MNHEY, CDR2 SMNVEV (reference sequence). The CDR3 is CASSAQEGVQETQYF. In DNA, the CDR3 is TGTGCCAGCAGCGCACAGGAGGGTGTCCAAGAGACCCAGTACTTC.

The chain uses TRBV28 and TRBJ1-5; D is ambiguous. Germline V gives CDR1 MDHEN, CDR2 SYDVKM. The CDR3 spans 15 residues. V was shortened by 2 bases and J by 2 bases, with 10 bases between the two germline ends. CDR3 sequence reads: CASSLGSGGNQPQHF. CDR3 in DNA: TGTGCCAGCAGTTTAGGCTCCGGAGGCAATCAGCCCCAGCATTTT.

CDR3 sequence reads: CASSQAGTNTGELFF. In DNA form, the CDR3 reads TGCGCCAGCAGCCAAGCGGGGACGAACACCGGGGAGCTGTTTTTT. The rearrangement joins TRBV4-3 to TRBJ2-2, with D possibly TRBD2 on 5 matching bases. The CDR3 consists of 15 residues. V was clipped by 1 base and J by 0 bases, with 6 bases between them. Germline lookup yields CDR1 LGHNA and CDR2 YSLEER.

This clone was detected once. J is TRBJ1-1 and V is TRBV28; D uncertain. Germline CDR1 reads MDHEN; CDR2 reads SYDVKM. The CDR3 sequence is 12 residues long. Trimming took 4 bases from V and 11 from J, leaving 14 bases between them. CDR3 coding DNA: TGTGCCAGCAGTTCAAGGATTGGAAAGGCTTTCTTT. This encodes CASSSRIGKAFF.

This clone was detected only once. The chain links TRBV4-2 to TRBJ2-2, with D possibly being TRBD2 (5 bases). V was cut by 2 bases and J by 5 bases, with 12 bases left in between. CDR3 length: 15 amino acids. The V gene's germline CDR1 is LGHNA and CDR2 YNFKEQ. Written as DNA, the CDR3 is TGTGCCAGCAGCCAAAGGTCTAGCAGGACCGGGGAGCTGTTTTTT. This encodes CASSQRSSRTGELFF.

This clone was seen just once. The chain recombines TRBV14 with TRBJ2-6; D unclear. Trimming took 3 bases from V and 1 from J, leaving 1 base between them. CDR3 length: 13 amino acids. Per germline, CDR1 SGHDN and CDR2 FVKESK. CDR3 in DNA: TGTGCCAGCAGCCAGTCTGGGGCCAACGTCCTGACTTTC. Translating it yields CASSQSGANVLTF. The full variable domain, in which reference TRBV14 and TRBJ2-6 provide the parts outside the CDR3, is EAGVTQFPSHSVIEKGQTVTLRCDPISGHDNLYWYRRVMGKEIKFLLHFVKESKQDESGMPNNRFLAERTGGTYSTLKVQPAELEDSGVYFCASSQSGANVLTFGAGSRLTVL.

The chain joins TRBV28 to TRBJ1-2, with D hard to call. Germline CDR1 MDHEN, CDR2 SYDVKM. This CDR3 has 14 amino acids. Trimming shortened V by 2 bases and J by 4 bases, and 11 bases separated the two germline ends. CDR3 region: CASSLGFKFYGYTF. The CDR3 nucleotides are TGTGCCAGCAGTTTAGGTTTCAAGTTCTATGGCTACACCTTC.

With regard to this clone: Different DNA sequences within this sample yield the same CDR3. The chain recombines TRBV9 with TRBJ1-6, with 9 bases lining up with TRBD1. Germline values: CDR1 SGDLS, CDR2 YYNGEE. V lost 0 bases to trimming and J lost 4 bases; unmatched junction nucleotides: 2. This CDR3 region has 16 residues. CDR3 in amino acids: CASSVEGTGYNSPLHF. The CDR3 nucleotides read TGTGCCAGCAGCGTAGAAGGGACAGGGTATAATTCACCCCTCCACTTT.

The CDR3 sequence is CASSLGGPGEQYF. The CDR3 DNA sequence: TGTGCCAGCAGTCTGGGCGGCCCAGGGGAGCAGTACTTC. The chain combines TRBV12-3 or TRBV12-4 with TRBJ2-7; TRBD1 is a possible D gene (5 bases). Trimming shortened V by 5 bases and J by 7 bases, and 15 bases separated the two germline ends. The CDR3 has 13 amino acids.

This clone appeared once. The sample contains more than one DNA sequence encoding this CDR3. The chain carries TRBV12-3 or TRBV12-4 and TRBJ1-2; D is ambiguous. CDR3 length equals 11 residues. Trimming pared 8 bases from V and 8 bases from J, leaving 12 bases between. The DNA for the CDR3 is TGTGCCAGCTCTTTGGGTTTAGGCTACACCTTC. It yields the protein CASSLGLGYTF.

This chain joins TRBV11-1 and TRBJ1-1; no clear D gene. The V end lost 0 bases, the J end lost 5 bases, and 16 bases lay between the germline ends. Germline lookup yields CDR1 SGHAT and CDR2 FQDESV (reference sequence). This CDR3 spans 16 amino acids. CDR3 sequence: CASSLASLNVRTEAFF. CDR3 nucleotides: TGTGCCAGCAGCTTAGCCTCCCTGAACGTGAGAACTGAAGCTTTCTTT.

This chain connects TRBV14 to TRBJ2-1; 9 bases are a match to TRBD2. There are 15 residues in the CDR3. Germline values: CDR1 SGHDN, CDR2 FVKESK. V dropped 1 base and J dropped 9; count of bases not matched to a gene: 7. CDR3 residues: CASSQVGLAGAEQFF. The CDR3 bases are TGTGCCAGCAGCCAAGTTGGGTTAGCGGGGGCTGAGCAGTTCTTC.

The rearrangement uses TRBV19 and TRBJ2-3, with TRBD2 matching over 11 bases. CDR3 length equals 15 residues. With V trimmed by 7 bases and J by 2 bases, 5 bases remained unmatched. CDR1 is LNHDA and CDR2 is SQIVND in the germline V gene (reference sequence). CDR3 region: CASTLSGRATDTQYF. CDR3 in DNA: TGTGCCAGTACCCTTAGCGGGAGGGCCACAGATACGCAGTATTTT.

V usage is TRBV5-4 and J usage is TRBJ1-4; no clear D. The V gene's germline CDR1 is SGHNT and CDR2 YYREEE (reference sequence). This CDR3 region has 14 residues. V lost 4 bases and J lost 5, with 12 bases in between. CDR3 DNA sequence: TGTGCCAGCAGCACTACCGGACCAAATGAAAAACTGTTTTTT. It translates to CASSTTGPNEKLFF.

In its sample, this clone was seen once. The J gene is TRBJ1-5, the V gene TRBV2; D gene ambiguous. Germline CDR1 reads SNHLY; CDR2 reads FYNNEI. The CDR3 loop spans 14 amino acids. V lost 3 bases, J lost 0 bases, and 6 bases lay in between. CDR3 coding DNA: TGTGCCAGCAGTGATGTGAGTAGCAATCAGCCCCAGCATTTT. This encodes CASSDVSSNQPQHF. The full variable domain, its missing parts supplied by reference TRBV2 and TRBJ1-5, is EPEVTQTPSHQVTQMGQEVILRCVPISNHLYFYWYRQILGQKVEFLVSFYNNEISEKSEIFDDQFSVERPDGSNFTLKIRSTKLEDSAMYFCASSDVSSNQPQHFGDGTRLSIL.

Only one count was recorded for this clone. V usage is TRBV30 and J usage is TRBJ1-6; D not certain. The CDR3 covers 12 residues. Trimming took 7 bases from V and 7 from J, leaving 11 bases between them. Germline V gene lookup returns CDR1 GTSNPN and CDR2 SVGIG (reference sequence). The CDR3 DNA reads TGTGCCTCCTACAGTAGAAATTCACCCCTCCACTTT. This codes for CASYSRNSPLHF.

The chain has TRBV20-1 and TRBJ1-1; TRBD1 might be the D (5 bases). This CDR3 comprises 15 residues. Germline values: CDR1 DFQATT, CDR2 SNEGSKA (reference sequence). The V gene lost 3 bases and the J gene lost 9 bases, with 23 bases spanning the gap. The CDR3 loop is CSASSVTGSGPKAFF. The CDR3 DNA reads TGCAGTGCTAGTTCAGTTACCGGATCGGGGCCCAAAGCTTTCTTT.